This entry is about one T cell receptor beta chain. V dropped 8 bases and J dropped 4 bases, with 11 bases sitting between them. The germline V gene encodes CDR1 MDHEN and CDR2 SYDVKM. The CDR3 has 13 residues. This entry comes from a study of T cell changes during pregnancy in multiple sclerosis. The table came from immunoSEQ multiplex PCR; TCRdb's copy has only in-frame clones and leaves some out. The table records around 40,000 clones, roughly nine tenths of them present only once. The chain carries TRBV28 and TRBJ2-2; unclear D gene. Material: CD4+ T cells from peripheral blood mononuclear cells, obtained in the first trimester of pregnancy. This receptor was obtained from a female donor with multiple sclerosis, enrolled in a pregnancy study. CDR3 in amino acids: CASEVRATGELFF. In nucleotides, the CDR3 is TGTGCCAGCGAGGTCCGAGCCACCGGGGAGCTGTTTTTT.